The 12 T cell receptor beta chains below were found in one sample sequenced in a study of regulatory T cells in long-lasting Graves disease. Both iRepertoire HTBI primers and Arm-PCR of CDR3 regions were used to build the TCR beta libraries. TCRdb analysed the multiplex PCR reads with MiXCR anew, one entry per CDR3 protein. This sample carries a few hundred thousand distinct CDR3 sequences, about 13% of them seen once, and the ten largest clones take roughly 9.7%. Time point given: newly diagnosed GD, antithyroid drugs for less than 3 months. The TCR library was made from RNA that had been extracted from PBMCs in TRIzol. The sample was also reused in another study, on T cells in Graves' hyperthyroidism and ophthalmopathy.

The sequences come from peripheral blood mononuclear cells (PBMCs), collected at new diagnosis, from a patient treated with antithyroid drugs. The receptors were gathered from a man under 40 with Graves disease.

This clonotype was recorded many times. CDR3 coding DNA: TGTGCCAGCCGGTCGGCCCCCACAGATACGCAGTATTTT. Its translation: CASRSAPTDTQYF. The genes are TRBV3-1 and TRBJ2-3, with D unresolved. The CDR3 runs 13 residues. V shed 8 bases and J shed 2 bases, with 11 bases lying between them. CDR1 is LGHDT and CDR2 is YNNKEL in the germline V gene (reference sequence).

This clonotype was seen once. The likely explanation is a read error, given a far larger clone one base away. The CDR3 region is CASTTPTSGRETQYF. DNA for the CDR3: TGTGCCAGCACCACCCCGACTAGCGGGAGGGAGACCCAGTACTTC. The chain carries TRBV28 and TRBJ2-1; TRBD2 matches 13 bases. The J call may be faulty, since TRBJ2-5 better matches the DNA end. Germline values: CDR1 MDHEN, CDR2 SYDVKM. The CDR3 contains 15 residues.

V is TRBV25-1 and J is TRBJ1-2; unclear D gene. V lost 1 base and J lost 4, with 4 bases in between. The CDR3 consists of 12 residues. Germline V gene sequence: CDR1 MGHDK, CDR2 SYGVNS. The CDR3 DNA reads TGTGCCAGCAGTGAATTCGGCTATGGCTACACCTTC. It encodes CASSEFGYGYTF.

This clonotype was observed many times. The chain employs TRBV5-6 and TRBJ1-3; D perhaps matches TRBD1 (6 bases). Deletions cut 4 bases from V and 5 bases from J, with 16 bases between. The CDR3 loop spans 15 amino acids. Germline values: CDR1 SGHDT, CDR2 YYEEEE. The CDR3 loop reads CASSSSQGIRNTIYF. The CDR3 coding sequence is TGTGCCAGCAGCAGCAGCCAGGGGATAAGAAACACCATATATTTT.

The V call is TRBV9, the J call TRBJ1-3; no clear D. The germline V and J ends were trimmed by 2 bases and 7 bases, with 16 bases remaining between them. The CDR3 runs to 15 residues. Germline CDR1 and CDR2: SGDLS and YYNGEE. The CDR3 region is CASSVAEGFRNTIYF. CDR3 nucleotides: TGTGCCAGCAGCGTGGCAGAGGGTTTCCGGAACACCATATATTTT.

This clonotype occurred many times. The V call is TRBV10-3, the J call TRBJ2-1, with 12 bases fitting TRBD2. Trimming removed 4 bases from V and 9 bases from J; junction bases left unmatched: 13. The CDR3 totals 17 residues. Germline CDR1 is ENHRY and CDR2 is SYGVKD. CDR3 region: CAISVMTSSGRGVEQFF. CDR3 DNA: TGTGCCATCAGTGTAATGACCTCTAGCGGGAGGGGGGTTGAGCAGTTCTTC.

This clonotype showed up many times. The chain employs TRBV2 and TRBJ2-1; TRBD2 might be the D (6 bases). Trimming stripped 5 bases from V and 8 bases from J, with 16 bases between. Germline-derived CDR1 and CDR2 are SNHLY and FYNNEI. The CDR3 loop spans 14 amino acids. CDR3 coding DNA: TGTGCCAGCAGTACAGCGGGCTTTTGGGATGAGCAGTTCTTC. This sequence encodes CASSTAGFWDEQFF.

This clonotype was recorded a few times. This sequence joins TRBV20-1 and TRBJ2-5; D ambiguous. The V end lost 6 bases, the J end lost 0 bases, and 8 bases lay between the germline ends. Germline V gene data show CDR1 as DFQATT and CDR2 as SNEGSKA (reference sequence). CDR3 length: 12 residues. This CDR3 reads CSARLHQETQYF. CDR3 DNA: TGCAGTGCGCGACTCCACCAAGAGACCCAGTACTTC.

Points on this clonotype: One base away lies a much larger clone, so this may be a sequencing read error. This CDR3 is CSVPGTASSYNERFF. DNA for the CDR3: TGCAGCGTTCCGGGGACTGCCAGCTCCTACAATGAGCGGTTCTTC. The rearrangement joins TRBV29-1 to TRBJ2-1; tentatively, D is TRBD2 (6 bases). Germline V lookup: CDR1 SQVTM, CDR2 ANQGSEA. The CDR3 loop spans 15 amino acids.

In its sample, this clonotype was seen once. This may stem from a read error, because a much larger clone lies one nucleotide away. The chain is built from TRBV20-1 and TRBJ2-7; the match to TRBD2 covers 11 bases. J lost 3 bases, V lost 6 bases, and 7 bases had no gene match. The CDR3 totals 14 residues. The germline V gene has CDR1 DFQATT and CDR2 SNEGSKA (reference sequence). The CDR3 coding sequence is TGCAGTGCAACGGCCGGGACTAGCGGCTACGAGCAGTACTTC. It yields the protein CSATAGTSGYEQYF.

This clonotype showed up just once. It may be a read error: a sequence one base away is much more abundant. The CDR3 end shows no conserved phenylalanine or tryptophan, and so a read error is likely. The rearrangement uses TRBV11-2 and TRBJ2-7, with 8 bases that match TRBD2. Germline V gives CDR1 SGHAT, CDR2 FQNNGV. CDR3 size: 16 residues. Trimming cost V 8 bases and J 3 bases; bases outside gene matches: 15. CDR3 amino acids: CASSPVLVAGLYEQYL. CDR3 bases: TGTGCCAGCTCACCGGTATTGGTAGCGGGACTCTACGAGCAGTACCTC.

The J gene is TRBJ1-5, the V gene TRBV19, with 10 bases that match TRBD1. Per the germline V gene, CDR1 is LNHDA and CDR2 is SQIVND (reference sequence). J was trimmed by 7 bases and V by 6 bases; bases with no gene match: 6. This CDR3 has 14 amino acids. The DNA for the CDR3 is TGTGCCAGTAGAGACAGGGGGCGAAGGCAGCCCCAGCATTTT. Encoded protein: CASRDRGRRQPQHF.